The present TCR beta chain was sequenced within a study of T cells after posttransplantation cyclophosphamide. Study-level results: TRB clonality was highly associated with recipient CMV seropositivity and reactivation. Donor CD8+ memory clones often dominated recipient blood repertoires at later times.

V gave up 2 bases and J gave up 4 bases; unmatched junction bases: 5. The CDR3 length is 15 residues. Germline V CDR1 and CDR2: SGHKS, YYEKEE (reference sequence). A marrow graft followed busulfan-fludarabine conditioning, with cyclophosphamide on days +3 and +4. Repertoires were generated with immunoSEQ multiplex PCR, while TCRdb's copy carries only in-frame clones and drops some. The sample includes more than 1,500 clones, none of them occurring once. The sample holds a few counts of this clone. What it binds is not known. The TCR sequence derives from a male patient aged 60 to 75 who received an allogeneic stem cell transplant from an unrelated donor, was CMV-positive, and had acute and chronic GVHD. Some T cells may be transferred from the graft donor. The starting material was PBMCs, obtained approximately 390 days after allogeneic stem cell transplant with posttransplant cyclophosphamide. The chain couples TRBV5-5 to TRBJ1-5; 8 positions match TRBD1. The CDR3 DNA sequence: TGTGCCAGCAGCTTTACAGGGGGGTTTAATCAGCCCCAGCATTTT. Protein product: CASSFTGGFNQPQHF.